This paragraph covers one T cell receptor beta chain sequence. TCRdb's copy holds only in-frame clones and misses some; the assay was immunoSEQ multiplex PCR. The sample consists of around 60,000 clones, 80% to 90% of them appearing once. The V end was cut by 4 bases, the J end by 1 base, with 17 bases between. Germline V gene data show CDR1 as SQVTM and CDR2 as ANQGSEA. CDR3 length: 17 residues. This entry belongs to a study of OX40 agonist ivuxolimab in advanced cancers. This sequence joins TRBV29-1 and TRBJ2-6, with D perhaps matching TRBD1 (6 bases). The receptor comes from an adult with an advanced solid tumor such as melanoma, head and neck, liver or kidney cancer. The sequenced sample was CD4+ or CD8+ T cells sorted from blood, obtained in a trial of the OX40 agonist ivuxolimab. As DNA, the CDR3 is TGCAGCGTTGTTCTGGCACAGGGCTTGTCTGGGGCCAACGTCCTGACTTTC. It specifies CSVVLAQGLSGANVLTF.